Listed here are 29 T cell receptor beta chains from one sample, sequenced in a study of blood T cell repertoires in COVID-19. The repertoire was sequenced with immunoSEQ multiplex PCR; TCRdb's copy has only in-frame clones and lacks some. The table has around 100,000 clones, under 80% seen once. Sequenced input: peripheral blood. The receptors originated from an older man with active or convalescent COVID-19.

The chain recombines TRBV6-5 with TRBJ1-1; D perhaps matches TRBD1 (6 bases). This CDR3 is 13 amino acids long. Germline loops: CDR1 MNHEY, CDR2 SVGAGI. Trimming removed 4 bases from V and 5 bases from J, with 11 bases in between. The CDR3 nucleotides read TGTGCCAGCAGTTTTACAGGGCCAACTGAAGCTTTCTTT. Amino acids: CASSFTGPTEAFF.

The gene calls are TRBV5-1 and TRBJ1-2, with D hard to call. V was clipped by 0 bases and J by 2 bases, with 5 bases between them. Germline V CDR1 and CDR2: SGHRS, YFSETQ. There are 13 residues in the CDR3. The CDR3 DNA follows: TGCGCCAGCAGCTTGGACGGGAACTATGGCTACACCTTC. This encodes CASSLDGNYGYTF.

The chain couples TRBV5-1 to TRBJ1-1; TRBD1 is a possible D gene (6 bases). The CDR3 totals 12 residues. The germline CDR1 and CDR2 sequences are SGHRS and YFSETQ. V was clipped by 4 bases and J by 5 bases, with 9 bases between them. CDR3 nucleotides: TGCGCCAGCAGCCCACAGGGAACTGAAGCTTTCTTT. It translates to CASSPQGTEAFF.

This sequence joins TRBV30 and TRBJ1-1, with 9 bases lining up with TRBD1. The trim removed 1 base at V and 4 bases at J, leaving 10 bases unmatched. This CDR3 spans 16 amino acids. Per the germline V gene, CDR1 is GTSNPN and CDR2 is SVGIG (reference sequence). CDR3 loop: CAWSGSPLTGGTEAFF. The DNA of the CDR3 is TGTGCCTGGAGTGGGTCGCCTTTGACAGGGGGCACTGAAGCTTTCTTT.

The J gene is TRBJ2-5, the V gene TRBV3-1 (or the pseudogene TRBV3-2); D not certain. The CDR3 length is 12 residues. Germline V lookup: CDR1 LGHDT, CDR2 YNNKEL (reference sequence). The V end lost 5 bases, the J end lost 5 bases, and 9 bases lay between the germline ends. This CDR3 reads CASSSRGETQYF. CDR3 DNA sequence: TGTGCCAGCAGCTCGAGAGGCGAGACCCAGTACTTC.

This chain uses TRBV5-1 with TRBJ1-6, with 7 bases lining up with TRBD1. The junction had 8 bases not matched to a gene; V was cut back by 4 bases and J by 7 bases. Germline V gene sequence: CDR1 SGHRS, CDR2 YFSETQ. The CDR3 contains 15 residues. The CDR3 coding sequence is TGCGCCAGCAGCCCCTATGACAGGGTGAATTCACCCCTCCACTTT. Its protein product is CASSPYDRVNSPLHF. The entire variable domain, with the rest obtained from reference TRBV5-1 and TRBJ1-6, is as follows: KAGVTQTPRYLIKTRGQQVTLSCSPISGHRSVSWYQQTPGQGLQFLFEYFSETQRNKGNFPGRFSGRQFSNSRSEMNVSTLELGDSALYLCASSPYDRVNSPLHFGNGTRLTVT.

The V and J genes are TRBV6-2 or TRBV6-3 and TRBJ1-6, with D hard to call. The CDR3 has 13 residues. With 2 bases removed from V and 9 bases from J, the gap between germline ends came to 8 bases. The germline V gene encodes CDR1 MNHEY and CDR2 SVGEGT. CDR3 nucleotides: TGTGCCAGCAGTTACGGTTGGGCTTCACCCCTCCACTTT. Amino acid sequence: CASSYGWASPLHF.

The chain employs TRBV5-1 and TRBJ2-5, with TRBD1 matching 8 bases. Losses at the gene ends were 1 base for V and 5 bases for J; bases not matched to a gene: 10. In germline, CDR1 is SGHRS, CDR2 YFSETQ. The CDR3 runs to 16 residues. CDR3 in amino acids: CASSLLRQGAAETQYF. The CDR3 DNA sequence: TGCGCCAGCAGCTTGTTGCGGCAGGGGGCAGCGGAGACCCAGTACTTC.

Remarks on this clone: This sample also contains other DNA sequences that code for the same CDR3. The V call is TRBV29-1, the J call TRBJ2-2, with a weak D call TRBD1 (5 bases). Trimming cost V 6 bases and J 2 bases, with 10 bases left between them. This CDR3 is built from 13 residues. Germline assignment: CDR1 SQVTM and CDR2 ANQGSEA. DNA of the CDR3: TGCAGCGTAACCCAGGGCAACACCGGGGAGCTGTTTTTT. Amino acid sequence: CSVTQGNTGELFF.

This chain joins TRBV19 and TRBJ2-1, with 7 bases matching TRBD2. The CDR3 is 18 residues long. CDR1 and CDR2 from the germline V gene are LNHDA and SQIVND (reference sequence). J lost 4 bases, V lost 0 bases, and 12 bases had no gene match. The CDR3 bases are TGTGCCAGTAGTATAGATACCGCCCCCGGGAGGTCATACAATGAGCAGTTCTTC. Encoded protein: CASSIDTAPGRSYNEQFF.

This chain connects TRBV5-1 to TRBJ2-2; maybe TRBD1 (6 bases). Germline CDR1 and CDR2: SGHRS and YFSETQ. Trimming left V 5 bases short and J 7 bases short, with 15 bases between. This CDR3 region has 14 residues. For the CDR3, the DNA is TGCGCCAGCAGTCAAAGGACAGAGGGCGGGGAGCTGTTTTTT. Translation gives CASSQRTEGGELFF.

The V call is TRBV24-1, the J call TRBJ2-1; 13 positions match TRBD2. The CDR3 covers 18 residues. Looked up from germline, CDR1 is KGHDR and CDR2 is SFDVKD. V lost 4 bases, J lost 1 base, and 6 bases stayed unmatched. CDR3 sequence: CATSDPGLAGESYNEQFF. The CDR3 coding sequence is TGTGCCACCAGTGACCCCGGACTAGCGGGAGAATCCTACAATGAGCAGTTCTTC.

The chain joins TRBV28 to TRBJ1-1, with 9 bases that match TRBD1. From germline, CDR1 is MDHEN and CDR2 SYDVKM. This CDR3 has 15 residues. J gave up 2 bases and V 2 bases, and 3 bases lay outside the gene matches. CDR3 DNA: TGTGCCAGCAGTTTACCGGACAGGGGAAACACTGAAGCTTTCTTT. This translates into CASSLPDRGNTEAFF.

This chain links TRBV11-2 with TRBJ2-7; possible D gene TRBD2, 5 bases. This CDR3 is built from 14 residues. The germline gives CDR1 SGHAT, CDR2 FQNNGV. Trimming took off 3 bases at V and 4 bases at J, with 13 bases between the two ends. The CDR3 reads CASSFLRGSYEQYF. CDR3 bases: TGTGCCAGCAGCTTCCTCCGAGGGAGTTACGAGCAGTACTTC.

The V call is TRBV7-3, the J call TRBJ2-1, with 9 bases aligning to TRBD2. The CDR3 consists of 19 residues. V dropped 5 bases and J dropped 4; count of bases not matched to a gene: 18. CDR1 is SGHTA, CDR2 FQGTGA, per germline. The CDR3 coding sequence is TGTGCCAGCAGCCCCCCTGGCGCTAGCGGGATCTCCCCATACAATGAGCAGTTCTTC. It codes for CASSPPGASGISPYNEQFF.

The chain's CDR3 is CASSSFTGPAEAFF. The CDR3 DNA reads as TGTGCCAGCAGTTCCTTCACAGGGCCCGCTGAAGCTTTCTTT. The chain links TRBV6-5 to TRBJ1-1; possibly TRBD1 for D (6 bases). The V gene lost 4 bases and the J gene lost 6 bases, with 15 bases spanning the gap. This CDR3 is 14 amino acids long. The germline gives CDR1 MNHEY, CDR2 SVGAGI.

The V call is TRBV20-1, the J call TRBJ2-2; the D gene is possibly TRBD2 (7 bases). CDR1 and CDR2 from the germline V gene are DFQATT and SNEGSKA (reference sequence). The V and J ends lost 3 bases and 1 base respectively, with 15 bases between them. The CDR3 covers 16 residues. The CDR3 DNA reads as TGCAGTGCTAGTAGAGGGGGGGCTGGGAACACCGGGGAGCTGTTTTTT. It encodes CSASRGGAGNTGELFF.

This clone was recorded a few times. CDR3 DNA: TGTGCCAGCAGTTTTGGTGGGACTAACTTCTACGAGCAGTACTTC. This translates into CASSFGGTNFYEQYF. The V call is TRBV28, the J call TRBJ2-7; 7 bases match TRBD2. Germline lookup yields CDR1 MDHEN and CDR2 SYDVKM. This CDR3 has 15 amino acids. V was pared by 3 bases and J by 3 bases, with 8 bases of the junction left unmatched. The full variable domain, completed using reference TRBV28 and TRBJ2-7, is DVKVTQSSRYLVKRTGEKVFLECVQDMDHENMFWYRQDPGLGLRLIYFSYDVKMKEKGDIPEGYSVSREKKERFSLILESASTNQTSMYLCASSFGGTNFYEQYFGPGTRLTVT.

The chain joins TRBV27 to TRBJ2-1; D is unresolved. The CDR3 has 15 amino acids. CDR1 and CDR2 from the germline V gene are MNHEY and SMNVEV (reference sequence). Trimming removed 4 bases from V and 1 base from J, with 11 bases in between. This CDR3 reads CASSSPGSSYNEQFF. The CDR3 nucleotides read TGTGCCAGCAGTTCCCCCGGGTCTTCCTACAATGAGCAGTTCTTC.

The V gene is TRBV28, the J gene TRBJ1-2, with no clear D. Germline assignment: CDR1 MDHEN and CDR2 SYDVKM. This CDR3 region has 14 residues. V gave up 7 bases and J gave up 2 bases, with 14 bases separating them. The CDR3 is CASTHNRENYGYTF. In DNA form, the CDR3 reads TGTGCCAGCACCCATAATAGGGAGAACTATGGCTACACCTTC.

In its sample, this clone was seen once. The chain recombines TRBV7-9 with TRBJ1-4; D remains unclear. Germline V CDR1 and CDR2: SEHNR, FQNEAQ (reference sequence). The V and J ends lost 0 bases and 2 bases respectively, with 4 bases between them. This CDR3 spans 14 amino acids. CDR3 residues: CASSLAGTNEKLFF. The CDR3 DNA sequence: TGTGCCAGCAGCTTAGCGGGCACTAATGAAAAACTGTTTTTT.

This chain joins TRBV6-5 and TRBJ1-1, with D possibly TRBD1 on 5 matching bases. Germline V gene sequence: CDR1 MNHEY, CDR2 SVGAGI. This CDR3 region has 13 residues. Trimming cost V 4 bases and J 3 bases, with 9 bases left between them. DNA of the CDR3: TGTGCCAGCAGTTTACGGGGGGACACTGAAGCTTTCTTT. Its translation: CASSLRGDTEAFF.

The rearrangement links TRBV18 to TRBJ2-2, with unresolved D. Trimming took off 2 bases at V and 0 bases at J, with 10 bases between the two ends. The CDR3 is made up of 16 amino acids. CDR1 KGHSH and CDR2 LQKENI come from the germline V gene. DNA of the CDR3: TGTGCCAGCTCACCAACTGTGGTTACGAACACCGGGGAGCTGTTTTTT. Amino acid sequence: CASSPTVVTNTGELFF. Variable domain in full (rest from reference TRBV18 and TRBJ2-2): NAGVMQNPRHLVRRRGQEARLRCSPMKGHSHVYWYRQLPEEGLKFMVYLQKENIIDESGMPKERFSAEFPKEGPSILRIQQVVRGDSAAYFCASSPTVVTNTGELFFGEGSRLTVL.

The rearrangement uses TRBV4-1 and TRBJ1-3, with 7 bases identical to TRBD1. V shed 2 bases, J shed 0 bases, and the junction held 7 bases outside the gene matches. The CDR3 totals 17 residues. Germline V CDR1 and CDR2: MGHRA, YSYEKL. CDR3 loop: CASSQREGGYSGNTIYF. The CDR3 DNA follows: TGCGCCAGCAGCCAAAGAGAAGGGGGCTACTCTGGAAACACCATATATTTT.

CDR3 sequence (DNA): TGTGCCAGCACTCGGACAGGGGAGGTGGGCCAGCCCCAGCATTTT. This codes for CASTRTGEVGQPQHF. The rearrangement joins TRBV7-9 to TRBJ1-5; TRBD1 matches 9 bases. J was trimmed by 7 bases and V by 7 bases; bases with no gene match: 11. The germline CDR1 and CDR2 sequences are SEHNR and FQNEAQ (reference sequence). This CDR3 spans 15 amino acids.

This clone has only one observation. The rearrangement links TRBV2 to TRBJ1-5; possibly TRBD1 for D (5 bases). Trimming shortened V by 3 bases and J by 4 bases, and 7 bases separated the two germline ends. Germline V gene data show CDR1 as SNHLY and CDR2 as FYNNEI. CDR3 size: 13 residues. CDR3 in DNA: TGTGCCAGCAGTGAGGGGGGAAATCAGCCCCAGCATTTT. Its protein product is CASSEGGNQPQHF.

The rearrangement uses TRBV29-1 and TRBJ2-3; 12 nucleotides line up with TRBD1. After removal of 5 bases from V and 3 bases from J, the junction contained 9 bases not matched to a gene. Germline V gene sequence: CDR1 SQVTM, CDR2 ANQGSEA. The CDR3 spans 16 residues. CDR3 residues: CSVQGLGQGATDTQYF. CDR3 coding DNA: TGCAGCGTTCAGGGTTTGGGACAGGGGGCAACAGATACGCAGTATTTT.

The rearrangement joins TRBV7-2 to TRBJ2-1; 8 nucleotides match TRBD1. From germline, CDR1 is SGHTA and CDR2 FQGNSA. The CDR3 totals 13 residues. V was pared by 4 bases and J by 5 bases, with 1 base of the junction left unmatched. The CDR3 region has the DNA TGTGCCAGCAGCTGGGGACAGGACAATGAGCAGTTCTTC. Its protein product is CASSWGQDNEQFF.

CDR3 residues: CASSLGLAVGNEQFF. The CDR3, as DNA: TGTGCCAGCAGCTTGGGACTAGCAGTTGGCAATGAGCAGTTCTTC. V gene TRBV11-3 combines with J gene TRBJ2-1; 9 bases map to TRBD2. Germline values: CDR1 SGHNT, CDR2 YENEEA. The V gene end was trimmed by 3 bases and the J gene end by 6 bases; junction bases not matched to a gene: 6. CDR3 length equals 15 residues.